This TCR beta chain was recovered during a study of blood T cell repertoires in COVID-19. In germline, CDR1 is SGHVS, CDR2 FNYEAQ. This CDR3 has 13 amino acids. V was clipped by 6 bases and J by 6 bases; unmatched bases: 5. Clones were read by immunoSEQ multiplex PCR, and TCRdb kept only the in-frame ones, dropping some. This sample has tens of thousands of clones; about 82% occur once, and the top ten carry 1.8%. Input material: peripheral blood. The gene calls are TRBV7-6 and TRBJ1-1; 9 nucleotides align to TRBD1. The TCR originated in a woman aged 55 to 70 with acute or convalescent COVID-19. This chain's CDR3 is CASSRRQGAEAFF. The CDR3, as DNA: TGTGCCAGCAGTCGGAGACAGGGGGCTGAAGCTTTCTTT.